These 26 T cell receptor beta chains came from one sample sequenced in a study of shared clonotypes between healthy human individuals. Method: immunoSEQ multiplex PCR; TCRdb's copy keeps in-frame clones and lacks some. The sample consists of roughly 1,500,000 clones, 95% to 99% of them appearing once. The sample was naive CD4+ T cells sorted from blood. The subset is: CD45RA+ positively selected. All receptors derive from a young man in good health.

The rearrangement joins TRBV28 to TRBJ2-2; TRBD2 agrees at 10 bases. There are 16 residues in the CDR3. J gave up 5 bases and V 7 bases, and 10 bases lay outside the gene matches. CDR1 is MDHEN and CDR2 is SYDVKM in the germline V gene. The chain's CDR3 is CASTPLAGASTGELFF. DNA for the CDR3: TGTGCCAGCACCCCTCTAGCGGGAGCTTCGACCGGGGAGCTGTTTTTT.

The chain joins TRBV7-9 to TRBJ2-1; 10 bases fit TRBD2. This CDR3 is built from 15 residues. Germline V CDR1 and CDR2: SEHNR, FQNEAQ (reference sequence). J gave up 9 bases and V 5 bases, and 10 bases lay outside the gene matches. The CDR3 bases are TGTGCCAGCAGCCCCTCTAGCGGGAGTTCGGGTGAGCAGTTCTTC. Encoded protein: CASSPSSGSSGEQFF.

This clone was observed once. V and J are TRBV7-9 and TRBJ2-1; D unresolved. Germline loops: CDR1 SEHNR, CDR2 FQNEAQ (reference sequence). This CDR3 spans 13 amino acids. V lost 3 bases and J lost 8, with 11 bases in between. CDR3 in amino acids: CASSLAATDEQFF. DNA for the CDR3: TGTGCCAGCAGCTTGGCCGCGACGGATGAGCAGTTCTTC.

The chain uses TRBV4-2 and TRBJ2-1; perhaps TRBD2 as D (6 bases). CDR3 size: 16 residues. Germline-derived CDR1 and CDR2 are LGHNA and YNFKEQ. Trimming stripped 4 bases from V and 3 bases from J, with 16 bases between. CDR3 residues: CASSRAGTHNYNEQFF. CDR3 DNA sequence: TGTGCCAGCAGCCGGGCCGGGACTCATAACTACAATGAGCAGTTCTTC.

The chain employs TRBV18 and TRBJ2-3, with 7 bases matching TRBD2. Trimming removed 4 bases from V and 4 bases from J; junction bases left unmatched: 11. The CDR3 extends over 16 amino acids. Germline V gene lookup returns CDR1 KGHSH and CDR2 LQKENI. The CDR3 DNA reads as TGTGCCAGCTCACTCCTCCGCGGGAGCGTTGCAGATACGCAGTATTTT. Protein: CASSLLRGSVADTQYF.

This clone was picked up one time. The chain combines TRBV19 with TRBJ2-1, with D maybe TRBD2 (6 bases). This CDR3 has 13 residues. The germline CDR1 and CDR2 sequences are LNHDA and SQIVND (reference sequence). V was shortened by 8 bases and J by 5 bases, with 13 bases between the two germline ends. The CDR3 DNA sequence: TGTGCCAGTTCTCAGGGACTGAACAATGAGCAGTTCTTC. Translating gives CASSQGLNNEQFF.

The chain carries TRBV6-9 and TRBJ2-7, with 8 bases identical to TRBD2. CDR1 MNHGY and CDR2 SVAAGI come from the germline V gene. This CDR3 has 14 residues. With V trimmed by 4 bases and J by 3 bases, 5 bases remained unmatched. The CDR3 sequence is CASSSLAGSYEQYF. The CDR3 bases are TGTGCCAGCAGTTCCCTAGCGGGCAGCTACGAGCAGTACTTC.

The chain links TRBV4-3 to TRBJ2-1; D may be TRBD2 (5 bases). This CDR3 has 18 amino acids. V was clipped by 3 bases and J by 8 bases, with 26 bases between them. In germline, CDR1 is LGHNA, CDR2 YSLEER. CDR3 sequence (DNA): TGCGCCAGCAGCCATGACTGGAACGCCAATCGAGCGGTATATGAGCAGTTCTTC. Its translation is CASSHDWNANRAVYEQFF.

The chain's CDR3 is CASSRNFQETQYF. CDR3 nucleotides: TGTGCCAGCAGCCGGAACTTCCAAGAGACCCAGTACTTC. The chain joins TRBV25-1 to TRBJ2-5; D is ambiguous. This CDR3 is 13 amino acids long. Germline lookup yields CDR1 MGHDK and CDR2 SYGVNS. V lost 6 bases and J 1 base, leaving 9 bases between the germline ends. Full variable domain (missing parts from reference TRBV25-1 and TRBJ2-5): EADIYQTPRYLVIGTGKKITLECSQTMGHDKMYWYQQDPGMELHLIHYSYGVNSTEKGDLSSESTVSRIRTEHFPLTLESARPSHTSQYLCASSRNFQETQYFGPGTRLLVL.

V usage is TRBV27 and J usage is TRBJ2-2; D might be TRBD1 (6 bases). Germline V lookup: CDR1 MNHEY, CDR2 SMNVEV (reference sequence). V lost 7 bases to trimming and J lost 1 base, with 10 bases between them. CDR3 size: 14 residues. The CDR3 region has the DNA TGTGCCAGCAACACAGGGAGGAACACCGGGGAGCTGTTTTTT. This gives the protein CASNTGRNTGELFF.

This rearrangement joins TRBV28 to TRBJ1-2; tentatively, D is TRBD1 (6 bases). CDR3 length equals 12 residues. Germline CDR1 reads MDHEN; CDR2 reads SYDVKM. Deletions cut 6 bases from V and 8 bases from J, with 13 bases between. CDR3 coding DNA: TGTGCCAGCAGCCGAGGCCAGGGGGGCTACACCTTC. Protein sequence: CASSRGQGGYTF.

This chain connects TRBV18 to TRBJ2-2; TRBD2 matches at 10 bases. This CDR3 spans 19 amino acids. With V trimmed by 2 bases and J by 0 bases, 9 bases remained unmatched. Germline V lookup: CDR1 KGHSH, CDR2 LQKENI. In DNA, the CDR3 is TGTGCCAGCTCACCAATTACTAGCGGGGCCTACGCGAACACCGGGGAGCTGTTTTTT. Its protein product is CASSPITSGAYANTGELFF.

This clone occurred a few times. Other DNA sequences in the sample encode the same CDR3. The J gene is TRBJ2-3, the V gene TRBV29-1; D unresolved. Trimming cost V 3 bases and J 3 bases, with 4 bases left between them. Germline-derived CDR1 and CDR2 are SQVTM and ANQGSEA. The CDR3 loop spans 11 amino acids. The DNA of the CDR3 is TGCAGCGTTGACCTAACAGATACGCAGTATTTT. Protein: CSVDLTDTQYF.

The chain couples TRBV11-1 to TRBJ2-7; D not resolved. V was pared by 2 bases and J by 4 bases, with 6 bases between. The CDR3 has 12 amino acids. In germline, CDR1 is SGHAT, CDR2 FQDESV (reference sequence). CDR3 amino acids: CASSLLAYEQYF. CDR3 nucleotide sequence: TGTGCCAGCAGCTTATTGGCTTACGAGCAGTACTTC.

The chain combines TRBV6-5 with TRBJ2-4; D not certain. Trimming removed 4 bases from V and 3 bases from J, with 10 bases in between. The CDR3 spans 14 residues. Germline V CDR1 and CDR2: MNHEY, SVGAGI. CDR3 DNA: TGTGCCAGCAGTTGGACGGCCGACAAAAACATTCAGTACTTC. Translation: CASSWTADKNIQYF.

The V gene is TRBV5-5, the J gene TRBJ2-7; TRBD1 agrees at 8 bases. J lost 5 bases, V lost 3 bases, and 7 bases had no gene match. Germline values: CDR1 SGHKS, CDR2 YYEKEE (reference sequence). This CDR3 is 14 amino acids long. CDR3: CASSYQGAGNEQYF. The CDR3, as DNA: TGTGCCAGCAGCTATCAGGGGGCGGGAAACGAGCAGTACTTC.

This clone was counted once. This sequence joins TRBV19 and TRBJ1-5, with 7 bases that match TRBD1. V dropped 3 bases and J dropped 7; count of bases not matched to a gene: 3. CDR3 length equals 13 residues. Per the germline V gene, CDR1 is LNHDA and CDR2 is SQIVND (reference sequence). Written as DNA, the CDR3 is TGTGCCAGTAGTATCGACAGGGAACAGCCCCAGCATTTT. Encoded protein: CASSIDREQPQHF. Full variable domain (remainder filled in from reference TRBV19 and TRBJ1-5): DGGITQSPKYLFRKEGQNVTLSCEQNLNHDAMYWYRQDPGQGLRLIYYSQIVNDFQKGDIAEGYSVSREKKESFPLTVTSAQKNPTAFYLCASSIDREQPQHFGDGTRLSIL.

The rearrangement links TRBV6-5 to TRBJ1-5, with 9 bases matching TRBD1. The ends lost 5 bases at V and 3 bases at J; junction bases unmatched: 5. CDR1 and CDR2 (germline): MNHEY, SVGAGI. This CDR3 is built from 15 residues. This CDR3 is CASSTGTGFNQPQHF. Here the CDR3 DNA reads TGTGCCAGCAGTACCGGGACAGGGTTCAATCAGCCCCAGCATTTT.

The chain joins TRBV2 to TRBJ2-3; TRBD1 aligns across 8 bases. J was trimmed by 5 bases and V by 1 base; bases with no gene match: 8. This CDR3 is 16 amino acids long. Germline CDR1 SNHLY, CDR2 FYNNEI. CDR3 protein: CASSEESRGLGDTQYF. The CDR3 DNA is TGTGCCAGCAGTGAAGAGAGCAGGGGGCTTGGAGATACGCAGTATTTT.

The CDR3 here is CASSLGYGTGNTIYF. CDR3 nucleotide sequence: TGTGCCAGCAGCTTAGGCTATGGGACAGGAAACACCATATATTTT. The chain recombines TRBV7-6 with TRBJ1-3, with D perhaps matching TRBD1 (6 bases). CDR1 is SGHVS and CDR2 is FNYEAQ in the germline V gene. The V gene lost 1 base and the J gene lost 4 bases, with 11 bases spanning the gap. The CDR3 is 15 amino acids.

The genes are TRBV7-8 and TRBJ2-1, with D uncertain. The CDR3 loop spans 13 amino acids. The V gene's germline CDR1 is SGHVS and CDR2 FQNEAQ. V lost 1 base and J 8 bases, leaving 9 bases between the germline ends. CDR3 protein: CASSLVFRHEQFF. CDR3 DNA sequence: TGTGCCAGCAGCTTAGTTTTTAGGCATGAGCAGTTCTTC.

The chain carries TRBV5-8 and TRBJ2-6; no reliable D call. The ends were cut back, 7 bases at V and 5 bases at J, with 19 bases in the middle. The length of the CDR3 is 16 residues. Looked up from germline, CDR1 is SGHTS and CDR2 is YDEGEE. The CDR3 sequence is CASCHSTQSRANVLTF. The CDR3 DNA is TGTGCCAGCTGCCATTCCACACAAAGTCGGGCCAACGTCCTGACTTTC.

The chain employs TRBV6-1 and TRBJ2-1, with TRBD2 identical over 14 bases. V dropped 2 bases and J dropped 6; count of bases not matched to a gene: 6. Germline V gene data show CDR1 as MNHNS and CDR2 as SASEGT. This CDR3 contains 17 residues. Written as DNA, the CDR3 is TGTGCCAGCAGTGAATTGGGACTAGCGGGAGTGCGCAATGAGCAGTTCTTC. Translating it yields CASSELGLAGVRNEQFF.

About this clone: The same CDR3 arises from other DNA sequences in this sample as well. The chain carries TRBV19 and TRBJ1-1; D is unclear. Germline V gene lookup returns CDR1 LNHDA and CDR2 SQIVND (reference sequence). Trimming removed 2 bases at V and 0 bases at J, with 4 bases between. This CDR3 is 13 amino acids long. This CDR3 reads CASSIRLNTEAFF. CDR3 nucleotides: TGTGCCAGTAGTATAAGATTGAACACTGAAGCTTTCTTT.

This chain connects TRBV7-2 to TRBJ2-1; 8 nucleotides align to TRBD2. The CDR3 loop spans 17 amino acids. Germline CDR1 SGHTA, CDR2 FQGNSA. With V trimmed by 5 bases and J by 4 bases, 13 bases remained unmatched. CDR3 sequence reads: CASSERSRLASYNEQFF. CDR3 nucleotide sequence: TGTGCCAGCAGCGAGCGCTCTAGACTAGCGAGTTACAATGAGCAGTTCTTC.

This chain connects TRBV29-1 to TRBJ2-1; TRBD2 agrees at 8 bases. This CDR3 contains 15 residues. Germline V CDR1 and CDR2: SQVTM, ANQGSEA. With 7 bases clipped from V and 9 bases from J, the junction kept 17 bases outside the gene matches. Written as DNA, the CDR3 is TGCAGCGCTGAGGATCTAGCGGGCCGAGGGGCTGAGCAGTTCTTC. Its protein product is CSAEDLAGRGAEQFF.